A selection of T cell receptor beta chains follows, all from one sample in a study of blood T cell repertoires in COVID-19. Generated by immunoSEQ multiplex PCR, the TCRdb table keeps only in-frame clones and is missing some. The sample yields about 210,000 clones, almost 85% seen once. Specimen: peripheral blood. The receptors here all came from a man over 45 with COVID-19, enrolled during active disease. CDR3s include the opening cysteine and the closing phenylalanine or tryptophan. The order of the fields is D gene, V gene, J gene, clone size, CDR3 protein, CDR3 DNA. A D gene is named only where the DNA matches it firmly. Only part of the rows carry a size: once, few, many, or a class if the clone is expanded.

TRBD1	TRBV19	TRBJ1-4	.	CASSKDRGGEKLFF	TGTGCCAGTAGCAAGGACAGGGGAGGTGAAAAACTGTTTTTT
TRBD1	TRBV11-3	TRBJ1-6	.	CASSLGTGKTPNSPLHF	TGTGCCAGCAGCCTCGGGACAGGGAAAACACCAAATTCACCCCTCCACTTT
.	TRBV27	TRBJ1-6	.	CASSPGTNSPLHF	TGTGCCAGCAGCCCGGGTACAAATTCACCCCTCCACTTT
TRBD2	TRBV7-2	TRBJ2-5	.	CASSFRRGKETQYF	TGTGCCAGCAGCTTTAGGCGGGGGAAAGAGACCCAGTACTTC
.	TRBV7-2	TRBJ2-2	.	CASSLRQINTGELFF	TGTGCCAGCAGCTTAAGACAGATAAACACCGGGGAGCTGTTTTTT
TRBD2	TRBV20-1	TRBJ2-1	.	CSASLGGGSYNEQFF	TGCAGTGCTAGTCTGGGCGGGGGGTCTTACAATGAGCAGTTCTTC
TRBD1	TRBV10-3	TRBJ1-2	.	CAITPGGSGYTF	TGTGCCATCACCCCAGGGGGTTCTGGCTACACCTTC
.	TRBV13	TRBJ1-5	few	CASSLSGGAMNNQPQHF	TGTGCCAGCAGCCTGTCAGGTGGGGCCATGAACAATCAGCCCCAGCATTTT
.	TRBV19	TRBJ1-6	.	CASRWASDSPLHF	TGTGCCAGTAGATGGGCCTCGGATTCACCCCTCCACTTT
TRBD1	TRBV12-3/TRBV12-4	TRBJ1-1	.	CASSQGAYTEAFF	TGTGCCAGCAGTCAGGGGGCGTACACTGAAGCTTTCTTT
TRBD1	TRBV6-6	TRBJ2-7	.	CASRGGTGGPVKQYF	TGTGCCAGCAGGGGGGGGACAGGGGGACCTGTAAAGCAGTACTTC